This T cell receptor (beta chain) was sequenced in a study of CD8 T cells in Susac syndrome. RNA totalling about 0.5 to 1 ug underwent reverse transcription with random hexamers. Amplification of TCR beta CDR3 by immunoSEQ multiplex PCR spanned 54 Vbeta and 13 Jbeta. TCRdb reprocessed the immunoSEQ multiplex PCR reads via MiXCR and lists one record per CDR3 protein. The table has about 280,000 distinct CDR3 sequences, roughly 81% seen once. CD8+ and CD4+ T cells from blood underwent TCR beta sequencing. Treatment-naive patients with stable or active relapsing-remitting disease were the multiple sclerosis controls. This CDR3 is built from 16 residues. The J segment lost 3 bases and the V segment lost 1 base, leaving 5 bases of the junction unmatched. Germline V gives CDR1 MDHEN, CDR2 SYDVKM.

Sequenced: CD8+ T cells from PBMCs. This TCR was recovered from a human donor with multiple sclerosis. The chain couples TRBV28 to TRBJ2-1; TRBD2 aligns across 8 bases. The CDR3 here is CASSLLGLAGYNEQFF. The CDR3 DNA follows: TGTGCCAGCAGTTTATTGGGCCTAGCGGGCTACAATGAGCAGTTCTTC.